Shown below are 17 T cell receptor beta chains from a single sample sequenced in a study of cytomegalovirus exposure and HLA in healthy donors. Sequenced by immunoSEQ multiplex PCR; TCRdb stores in-frame clones only, minus some. The sample shows approximately 160,000 clones, just under 85% of them seen only once. Sequencing was carried out using PBMCs. The source is a man aged 25 to 40 in good health and CMV-seropositive.

This clone was seen more than once but under ten times. J is TRBJ2-1 and V is TRBV5-1; D perhaps matches TRBD2 (5 bases). The CDR3 sequence is 14 residues long. V was trimmed by 4 bases and J by 9 bases, leaving 17 bases between them. Germline assignment: CDR1 SGHRS and CDR2 YFSETQ. CDR3 sequence (DNA): TGCGCCAGCAGCCCCCAGCGAGGGTGGGGTGAGCAGTTCTTC. This codes for CASSPQRGWGEQFF.

A single count supports this clone. The chain employs TRBV9 and TRBJ2-1, with TRBD2 identical over 7 bases. Germline CDR1 reads SGDLS; CDR2 reads YYNGEE. CDR3 length: 14 residues. Trimming took 4 bases from V and 8 from J; bases not matched to a gene: 9. CDR3: CASSQGQGGYEQFF. Written as DNA, the CDR3 is TGTGCCAGCAGCCAAGGGCAGGGAGGGTATGAGCAGTTCTTC.

V usage is TRBV28 and J usage is TRBJ2-1, with a possible D match to TRBD2 (5 bases). V was shortened by 2 bases and J by 15 bases, with 14 bases between the two germline ends. CDR3 length: 12 amino acids. CDR1 MDHEN and CDR2 SYDVKM come from the germline V gene. CDR3 nucleotide sequence: TGTGCCAGCAGTTTAGGGAGCTCCGGGGTGTTCTTC. Its translation is CASSLGSSGVFF.

The chain is built from TRBV7-9 and TRBJ1-1; TRBD1 agrees at 7 bases. Germline trimming cut 6 bases from V and 5 bases from J; bases unmatched to any gene: 9. The CDR3 runs 14 residues. Germline assignment: CDR1 SEHNR and CDR2 FQNEAQ (reference sequence). CDR3 residues: CASSSAPGGTEAFF. DNA for the CDR3: TGTGCCAGCAGTTCGGCCCCAGGGGGAACTGAAGCTTTCTTT.

The DNA of the CDR3 is TGTGCCAGCAGTTACTCAGGGGAGGGGTATTCACCCCTCCACTTT. Residues: CASSYSGEGYSPLHF. The V gene is TRBV6-5, the J gene TRBJ1-6; possible D gene TRBD1, 5 bases. The V end lost 0 bases, the J end lost 8 bases, and 11 bases lay between the germline ends. Germline V gene sequence: CDR1 MNHEY, CDR2 SVGAGI. CDR3 size: 15 residues.

The rearrangement links TRBV5-4 to TRBJ1-1, with 7 bases that match TRBD1. Germline-derived CDR1 and CDR2 are SGHNT and YYREEE (reference sequence). Trimming at V came to 1 base and at J to 7 bases, leaving 4 bases not matched to a gene. CDR3 length equals 13 residues. The CDR3 DNA follows: TGTGCCAGCAGCTTGCCAGGGGGAAATGAAGCTTTCTTT. Translation gives CASSLPGGNEAFF.

This clone was seen only once. The rearrangement uses TRBV6-6 and TRBJ2-3, with TRBD2 as a possible D gene (6 bases). From germline, CDR1 is MNHNY and CDR2 SVGAGI (reference sequence). V shed 5 bases and J shed 6 bases, with 18 bases lying between them. The CDR3 extends over 15 amino acids. The CDR3 region is CASSTRKKGGDTQYF. For the CDR3, the DNA is TGTGCCAGCAGTACCCGCAAGAAAGGAGGGGATACGCAGTATTTT.

The rearrangement uses TRBV5-6 and TRBJ1-2, with a weak D call TRBD1 (5 bases). Trimming removed 0 bases at V and 3 bases at J, with 12 bases between. The CDR3 runs to 15 residues. Germline assignment: CDR1 SGHDT and CDR2 YYEEEE. CDR3 loop: CASSLGTGTYYGYTF. The CDR3 DNA follows: TGTGCCAGCAGCTTGGGTACAGGCACTTACTATGGCTACACCTTC.

This chain uses TRBV10-3 with TRBJ2-2, with 8 bases identical to TRBD2. Germline V gene sequence: CDR1 ENHRY, CDR2 SYGVKD. The V gene end was trimmed by 7 bases and the J gene end by 6 bases; junction bases not matched to a gene: 7. CDR3 length: 14 residues. In DNA, the CDR3 is TGTGCCATCACCGGCTCGGGACTAGCCGGGGAGCTGTTTTTT. Protein sequence: CAITGSGLAGELFF.

V is TRBV5-1 and J is TRBJ1-3, with 8 bases matching TRBD1. The germline gives CDR1 SGHRS, CDR2 YFSETQ. The CDR3 is 17 residues long. The V and J ends lost 5 bases and 3 bases, in that order; junction bases with no gene match: 13. The CDR3 is CASSPGQAIHGGNTIYF. CDR3 nucleotides: TGCGCCAGCAGTCCGGGACAGGCAATTCACGGTGGAAACACCATATATTTT. The full variable domain, with the rest looked up from reference TRBV5-1 and TRBJ1-3, is KAGVTQTPRYLIKTRGQQVTLSCSPISGHRSVSWYQQTPGQGLQFLFEYFSETQRNKGNFPGRFSGRQFSNSRSEMNVSTLELGDSALYLCASSPGQAIHGGNTIYFGEGSWLTVV.

This CDR3 is CASKEQGGGEKLFF. CDR3 nucleotides: TGTGCCAGCAAGGAACAGGGGGGAGGAGAAAAACTGTTTTTT. V usage is TRBV7-9 and J usage is TRBJ1-4, with 8 bases lining up with TRBD1. CDR3 length: 14 residues. Looked up from germline, CDR1 is SEHNR and CDR2 is FQNEAQ (reference sequence). V was pared by 7 bases and J by 8 bases, with 9 bases of the junction left unmatched.

The chain joins TRBV19 to TRBJ2-7, with a tentative D call TRBD1 (6 bases). The CDR3 consists of 14 residues. V lost 3 bases and J 9 bases, leaving 18 bases between the germline ends. Looked up from germline, CDR1 is LNHDA and CDR2 is SQIVND (reference sequence). CDR3 sequence (DNA): TGTGCCAGTAGTATGGACAGCGACTCCCGTCGGCAGTACTTC. Protein: CASSMDSDSRRQYF.

The V call is TRBV7-2, the J call TRBJ1-3; no clear D gene. CDR3 length equals 12 residues. The V end lost 1 base, the J end lost 16 bases, and 14 bases lay between the germline ends. Germline CDR1 and CDR2: SGHTA and FQGNSA. CDR3: CASSLGTARVYF. CDR3 nucleotide sequence: TGTGCCAGCAGCTTAGGGACTGCCCGGGTGTATTTT.

In nucleotides, the CDR3 is TGTGCCAGCAGCGGTAGCGGGGTTGACACAGATACGCAGTATTTT. Translated, it gives CASSGSGVDTDTQYF. V and J are TRBV9 and TRBJ2-3; 8 nucleotides agree with TRBD2. Germline V gene data show CDR1 as SGDLS and CDR2 as YYNGEE. The CDR3 is 15 residues long. The V segment lost 3 bases and the J segment 2 bases; nucleotides outside the gene matches: 5.

The V and J genes are TRBV6-6 and TRBJ1-2; TRBD1 aligns across 7 bases. The CDR3 has 15 amino acids. Trimming took 1 base from V and 4 from J; bases not matched to a gene: 6. Germline CDR1 and CDR2: MNHNY and SVGAGI (reference sequence). CDR3 protein: CASSYLTGESYGYTF. CDR3 in DNA: TGTGCCAGCAGTTACTTAACAGGGGAAAGCTATGGCTACACCTTC.

Note on this clone: A much larger clone sits a single nucleotide away, making a read error possible. The V gene is TRBV11-2, the J gene TRBJ2-7, with 8 nucleotides matching TRBD1. Trimming took 5 bases from V and 5 from J; bases not matched to a gene: 5. This CDR3 region has 13 residues. The V gene's germline CDR1 is SGHAT and CDR2 FQNNGV. The CDR3 is CASSLDRAHEQYF. CDR3 bases: TGTGCCAGCAGCCTGGACAGGGCCCACGAGCAGTACTTC.

The genes are TRBV11-3 and TRBJ2-7; TRBD1 matches at 9 bases. Germline V CDR1 and CDR2: SGHNT, YENEEA. The CDR3 totals 17 residues. The V gene end was trimmed by 5 bases and the J gene end by 6 bases; junction bases not matched to a gene: 17. CDR3 nucleotide sequence: TGTGCCAGCAGCCTTTTACCCGGGACAGGGCCTTTCGCCGAGCAGTACTTC. Translated, it gives CASSLLPGTGPFAEQYF.